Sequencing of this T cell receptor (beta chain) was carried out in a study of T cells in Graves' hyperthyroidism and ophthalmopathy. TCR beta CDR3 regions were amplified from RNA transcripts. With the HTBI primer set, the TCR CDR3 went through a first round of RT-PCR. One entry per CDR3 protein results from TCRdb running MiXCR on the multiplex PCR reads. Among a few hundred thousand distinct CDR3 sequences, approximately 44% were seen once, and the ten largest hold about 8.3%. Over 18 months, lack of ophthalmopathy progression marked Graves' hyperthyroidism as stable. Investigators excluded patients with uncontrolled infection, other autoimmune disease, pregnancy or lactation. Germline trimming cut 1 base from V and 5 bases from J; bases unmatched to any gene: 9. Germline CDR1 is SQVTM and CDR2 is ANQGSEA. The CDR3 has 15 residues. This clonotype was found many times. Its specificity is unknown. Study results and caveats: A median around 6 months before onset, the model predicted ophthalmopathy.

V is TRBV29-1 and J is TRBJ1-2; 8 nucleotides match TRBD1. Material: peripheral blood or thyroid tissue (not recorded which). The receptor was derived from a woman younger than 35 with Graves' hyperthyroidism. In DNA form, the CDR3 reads TGCAGCGTTGAAGTGAACAGGGGGTCACTGTATGGCTACACCTTC. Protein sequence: CSVEVNRGSLYGYTF.